These T cell receptor beta chains were read from a single sample in a study of blood T cell repertoires in COVID-19. TCRdb's copy holds only in-frame clones and misses some; the assay was immunoSEQ multiplex PCR. The sample lists a few hundred thousand clones; more than 80% were seen once. Sequencing was done on a sample of PBMCs or T cells enriched from blood (not recorded which). All receptors come from a man aged 18 to 35 who had recovered from COVID-19. Both conserved end residues are trimmed from each CDR3. Size values are once, few and many counts, or a class for expanded clones, and some rows have none.

j_call | v_call | clone_size | cdr3_aa
TRBJ1-2 | TRBV12-3/TRBV12-4 | - | ASLTDFGGYT
TRBJ2-7 | TRBV5-6 | - | ASSGWVAGERSIPYEQY
TRBJ2-7 | TRBV28 | - | ASSPRGKKYEQY
TRBJ2-7 | TRBV2 | - | ASGRDRDHEQY
TRBJ1-2 | TRBV12-3/TRBV12-4 | - | ASSRGQNYGYT
TRBJ1-1 | TRBV6-5 | few | ASEAGTGEWGAF
TRBJ2-7 | TRBV28 | - | ASVKLAGDHEQY
TRBJ1-2 | TRBV6-5 | - | ASSYQGLYGYT
TRBJ2-1 | TRBV28 | - | ASTGYNEQF
TRBJ1-2 | TRBV6-5 | few | ASSSTGLRDGYT
TRBJ2-7 | TRBV7-2 | - | ASSLGTGPYEQY
TRBJ1-6 | TRBV6-5 | - | ASSRPGGDSPLH
TRBJ2-1 | TRBV27 | - | ASSLSGTSGSVGTYNEQF